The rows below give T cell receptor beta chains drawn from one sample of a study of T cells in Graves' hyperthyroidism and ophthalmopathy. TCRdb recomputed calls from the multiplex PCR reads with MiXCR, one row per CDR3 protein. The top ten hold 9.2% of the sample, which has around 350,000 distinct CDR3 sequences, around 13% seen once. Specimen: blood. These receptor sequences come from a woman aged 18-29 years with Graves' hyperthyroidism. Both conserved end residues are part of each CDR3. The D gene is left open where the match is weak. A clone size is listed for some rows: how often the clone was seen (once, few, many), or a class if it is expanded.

CDR3 DNA: TGTGCCAGCAGCCAAACAGCGGGGGGATACAATGAGCAGTTCTTC; CDR3 protein: CASSQTAGGYNEQFF; J gene: TRBJ2-1; clone size: many; D gene: TRBD2; V gene: TRBV3-1
CDR3 DNA: TGCGCCAGCAGCCGGGGGGGAGGCACAGACGAGCAGTACTTC; CDR3 protein: CASSRGGGTDEQYF; J gene: TRBJ2-7; clone size: few; D gene: TRBD2; V gene: TRBV4-3
CDR3 DNA: TGTGCCAGCAGCTCTCCTACGGGGGAGACGACTCTAGCGGGAGGAAACGAGCAGTACTTC; CDR3 protein: CASSSPTGETTLAGGNEQYF; J gene: TRBJ2-7; clone size: many; D gene: TRBD2; V gene: TRBV7-9
CDR3 DNA: TGTGCCAGCAGCCCGCCCAAGTTCCTACATGGGGGCTACACCTTC; CDR3 protein: CASSPPKFLHGGYTF; J gene: TRBJ1-2; clone size: .; D gene: .; V gene: TRBV7-6
CDR3 DNA: TGTGCCAGCAGCTTACGAGTCTACGAGCAGTACTTC; CDR3 protein: CASSLRVYEQYF; J gene: TRBJ2-7; clone size: many; D gene: .; V gene: TRBV7-9
CDR3 DNA: TGCGCCAGCACCACCGGGCCAACTGACTATGGCTACACCTTC; CDR3 protein: CASTTGPTDYGYTF; J gene: TRBJ1-2; clone size: few; D gene: .; V gene: TRBV5-1
CDR3 DNA: TGTGCCAGCAGTTTGACAGATGGTGTGGAAAAACTGTTTTTT; CDR3 protein: CASSLTDGVEKLFF; J gene: TRBJ1-4; clone size: many; D gene: .; V gene: TRBV28
CDR3 DNA: TGTGCCAGCAGCGTAGCTGGACATAACTATGGCTACACCTTC; CDR3 protein: CASSVAGHNYGYTF; J gene: TRBJ1-2; clone size: many; D gene: .; V gene: TRBV9
CDR3 DNA: TGTGCCAGCACCTCTGGCGGCCCCAGGAATGAGCAGTTCTTC; CDR3 protein: CASTSGGPRNEQFF; J gene: TRBJ2-1; clone size: .; D gene: .; V gene: TRBV6-2/TRBV6-3
CDR3 DNA: TGTGCCAGCAGTTTAAGGCCTTACGAGCAGTACTTC; CDR3 protein: CASSLRPYEQYF; J gene: TRBJ2-7; clone size: many; D gene: .; V gene: TRBV28
CDR3 DNA: TGTGCCAGCAGTTTTCCCTTCACAGATACGCAGTATTTT; CDR3 protein: CASSFPFTDTQYF; J gene: TRBJ2-3; clone size: many; D gene: .; V gene: TRBV28
CDR3 DNA: TGCAGCCTCCCCCGAGAACTACTCAATGAGCAGTTCTTC; CDR3 protein: CSLPRELLNEQFF; J gene: TRBJ2-1; clone size: many; D gene: .; V gene: TRBV29-1
CDR3 DNA: TGTGCCAGCAGTGAAGCCGTGAAGGGGGTCGCTGGCTACACCTTC; CDR3 protein: CASSEAVKGVAGYTF; J gene: TRBJ1-2; clone size: .; D gene: .; V gene: TRBV6-1
CDR3 DNA: TGTGCCAGCAGCGCAAGCCCCGGGTGGTATGGCTACACCTTC; CDR3 protein: CASSASPGWYGYTF; J gene: TRBJ1-2; clone size: .; D gene: .; V gene: TRBV7-9
CDR3 DNA: TGTGCCAGCAGCCAGGCAACAGTTATGAACACTGAAGCTTTCTTT; CDR3 protein: CASSQATVMNTEAFF; J gene: TRBJ1-1; clone size: many; D gene: .; V gene: TRBV3-1
CDR3 DNA: TGTGCCAGCAGCTGGGGATCATTCGGGGAGCTGTTTTTT; CDR3 protein: CASSWGSFGELFF; J gene: TRBJ2-2; clone size: many; D gene: .; V gene: TRBV7-3
CDR3 DNA: TGTGCCATCAGGGCCTCAGGTATCTCTGGAAACACCATATATTTT; CDR3 protein: CAIRASGISGNTIYF; J gene: TRBJ1-3; clone size: few; D gene: .; V gene: TRBV10-3
CDR3 DNA: TGTGCCAGCAGTGTGTTACTAGGGGCAGGACGTGCCGAGCAGTACTTC; CDR3 protein: CASSVLLGAGRAEQYF; J gene: TRBJ2-7; clone size: many; D gene: .; V gene: TRBV6-1
CDR3 DNA: TGTGCCAGCAAAAAATCGACCCAGAACTATGGCTACACCTTC; CDR3 protein: CASKKSTQNYGYTF; J gene: TRBJ1-2; clone size: .; D gene: .; V gene: TRBV6-1
CDR3 DNA: TGTGCCAGCAGCCCAACCACGGGACAGGGGGCGCTGGAGCAGTACTTC; CDR3 protein: CASSPTTGQGALEQYF; J gene: TRBJ2-7; clone size: many; D gene: TRBD1; V gene: TRBV3-1
CDR3 DNA: TGTGCCAGCAGCTTAAGCTGGGGTAGCCCCTACGAGCAGTACTTC; CDR3 protein: CASSLSWGSPYEQYF; J gene: TRBJ2-7; clone size: many; D gene: .; V gene: TRBV7-9
CDR3 DNA: TGCAGTGCTAGAGATGGACTAGCGGGAGGTGGCTACGAGCAGTACTTC; CDR3 protein: CSARDGLAGGGYEQYF; J gene: TRBJ2-7; clone size: many; D gene: TRBD2; V gene: TRBV20-1
CDR3 DNA: TGTGCCAGCAGCACCCGGACGGGTAGCACAGATACGCAGTATTTT; CDR3 protein: CASSTRTGSTDTQYF; J gene: TRBJ2-3; clone size: .; D gene: .; V gene: TRBV11-2
CDR3 DNA: TGTGCCAGCAGTTACGGTGGCCAGGCGTTCCGGGGCTACACCTTC; CDR3 protein: CASSYGGQAFRGYTF; J gene: TRBJ1-2; clone size: many; D gene: .; V gene: TRBV6-2/TRBV6-3
CDR3 DNA: TGTGCCATCACACAGGGATACGAGCAGTACTTC; CDR3 protein: CAITQGYEQYF; J gene: TRBJ2-7; clone size: many; D gene: .; V gene: TRBV7-2
CDR3 DNA: TGTGCCAGCAGGGAAACTAGCGGCACCAACCAAGAGACCCAGTACTTC; CDR3 protein: CASRETSGTNQETQYF; J gene: TRBJ2-5; clone size: .; D gene: TRBD2; V gene: TRBV6-1
CDR3 DNA: TGTGCCGGGGATCGGGTAAGCTCCTACAATGAGCAGTTCTTC; CDR3 protein: CAGDRVSSYNEQFF; J gene: TRBJ2-1; clone size: many; D gene: .; V gene: TRBV2
CDR3 DNA: TGTGCCAGCAGCTCATGGGGAGCGGGAGGGAATGAGCAGTTCTTC; CDR3 protein: CASSSWGAGGNEQFF; J gene: TRBJ2-1; clone size: many; D gene: TRBD2; V gene: TRBV13